The 3 T cell receptor beta chains presented below share a single source sample, sequenced in a study of a mutant IDH1 vaccine in newly diagnosed glioma (dated by TCRdb to 2020 to 2022). These receptors are not linked to any known antigen. The time point label on this specimen signifies: week 5, during vaccination. Each vaccine dose was 300 ug of a 20-mer mutant IDH1 peptide in Montanide, given subcutaneously with topical imiquimod. Receptor libraries were prepared by the immunoSEQ multiplex PCR assay. In its TCRdb copy, this immuneACCESS table keeps in-frame sequences only and misses some clones. Where compared with another copy, unresolved V genes explain less than half of these, and the others have no known cause. The sample table holds some 55,000 clones, of which 90% were seen once. The ten largest clonotypes hold about 4.6% of the sample. The material sequenced was PBMCs, taken from a glioma patient whose treatment included an IDH1 peptide vaccine. Receptors originate from a middle-aged woman with glioma.

V gene TRBV30 combines with J gene TRBJ2-7, with TRBD1 identical over 12 bases. The CDR3 is 15 amino acids. The V gene end was trimmed by 5 bases and the J gene end by 2 bases; junction bases not matched to a gene: 7. Germline loops: CDR1 GTSNPN, CDR2 SVGIG (reference sequence). CDR3 amino acids: CAWGTRDRGPYEQYF. In DNA form, the CDR3 reads TGTGCCTGGGGGACCCGGGACAGGGGGCCCTACGAGCAGTACTTC. Full variable domain (missing parts from reference TRBV30 and TRBJ2-7): SQTIHQWPATLVQPVGSPLSLECTVEGTSNPNLYWYRQAAGRGLQLLFYSVGIGQISSEVPQNLSASRPQDRQFILSSKKLLLSDSGFYLCAWGTRDRGPYEQYFGPGTRLTVT.

The V call is TRBV19, the J call TRBJ1-5; no clear D. Deletions cut 2 bases from V and 1 base from J, with 9 bases between. Germline V gene lookup returns CDR1 LNHDA and CDR2 SQIVND (reference sequence). The CDR3 totals 15 residues. This CDR3 reads CASSILGSSNQPQHF. CDR3 bases: TGTGCCAGTAGTATATTGGGTTCGAGCAATCAGCCCCAGCATTTT.

The chain couples TRBV27 to TRBJ2-5; maybe TRBD1 (6 bases). The CDR3 loop spans 15 amino acids. Germline V gives CDR1 MNHEY, CDR2 SMNVEV (reference sequence). With 5 bases removed from V and 5 bases from J, the gap between germline ends came to 18 bases. CDR3 sequence: CASSTFKQGRETQYF. CDR3 nucleotides: TGTGCCAGCAGTACCTTTAAACAGGGACGGGAGACCCAGTACTTC.